Listed here is a single T cell receptor beta chain. Its antigen is still unknown. The sample belongs to a study of OX40 agonist ivuxolimab in advanced cancers. About the research overall: Patients with hepatocellular carcinoma, melanoma, renal cell or head and neck cancer made up the dose-escalation patients.

CDR3 size: 14 residues. The germline V gene has CDR1 MNHEY and CDR2 SMNVEV (reference sequence). Trimming shortened V by 0 bases and J by 0 bases, and 5 bases separated the two germline ends. Assay: immunoSEQ multiplex PCR; the TCRdb copy retains only in-frame clones and omits some. The table lists 16,000 or so clones, approximately 77% of them singletons. Whole-study results and caveats: Antigen specificity of clonally expanded peripheral T cells was not established. At 0.1 to 3.0 mg/kg, clonal expansion of CD4+ and CD8+ blood T cells had occurred by week 6.

This clonotype was sampled from an adult with an advanced solid tumor such as melanoma, head and neck, liver or kidney cancer. The rearrangement joins TRBV27 to TRBJ1-1; D unresolved. The sample in question was CD4+ or CD8+ T cells sorted from blood, obtained in a trial of the OX40 agonist ivuxolimab. The CDR3: CASSLSNVNTEAFF. The CDR3 region has the DNA TGTGCCAGCAGTTTATCGAATGTGAACACTGAAGCTTTCTTT.